Below are 32 T cell receptor beta chains sequenced from a single sample in a study of cytomegalovirus exposure and HLA in healthy donors (dated by TCRdb to about 2017). Library creation used the immunoSEQ multiplex PCR assay. For the multiplex PCR, a mixture combining 60 forward primers for TCR Vbeta segments and 13 reverse primers for TCR Jbeta segments was used. The source is immuneACCESS, and TCRdb retained only in-frame sequences with V and J called. Part of the clones is not carried over; for the studies checked, unresolved V genes explain less than half of this, and the remainder is unexplained. The sample's table covers fewer than 100,000 clones. Of the sample, 3% to 4% is held by the ten largest clones. Sample: PBMCs. The receptors originated from a man aged 18 to 29 in good health and CMV-seropositive.

The rearrangement uses TRBV5-4 and TRBJ2-7; the D gene is possibly TRBD1 (5 bases). Trimming removed 3 bases from V and 5 bases from J, with 15 bases in between. This CDR3 has 14 amino acids. Germline V lookup: CDR1 SGHNT, CDR2 YYREEE (reference sequence). The CDR3 bases are TGTGCCAGCAGCTCTTGGCAGGGTGGGGACGAGCAGTACTTC. It translates to CASSSWQGGDEQYF.

The chain links TRBV28 to TRBJ2-1; the match to TRBD1 covers 10 bases. Per germline, CDR1 MDHEN and CDR2 SYDVKM. Trimming took 8 bases from V and 8 from J; bases not matched to a gene: 9. The CDR3 contains 14 residues. The CDR3 sequence is CASARQGAWDEQFF. The DNA of the CDR3 is TGTGCCAGCGCTCGACAGGGGGCTTGGGATGAGCAGTTCTTC.

The chain links TRBV2 to TRBJ2-1, with a weak D call TRBD2 (6 bases). CDR3 length: 14 amino acids. The ends were cut back, 7 bases at V and 7 bases at J, with 17 bases in the middle. Looked up from germline, CDR1 is SNHLY and CDR2 is FYNNEI. The CDR3, as DNA: TGTGCCAGCACTCCGGGACTTACAACGAATGAGCAGTTCTTC. This gives the protein CASTPGLTTNEQFF.

The chain uses TRBV4-1 and TRBJ2-5; perhaps TRBD2 as D (6 bases). V lost 2 bases and J 7 bases, leaving 17 bases between the germline ends. Germline CDR1 is MGHRA and CDR2 is YSYEKL. The CDR3 sequence is 15 residues long. The CDR3 region is CASSQKDRVGGTQYF. In nucleotides, the CDR3 is TGCGCCAGCAGCCAAAAGGACCGAGTCGGGGGGACCCAGTACTTC.

This chain links TRBV5-6 with TRBJ2-5; the match to TRBD2 covers 9 bases. V dropped 7 bases and J dropped 4; count of bases not matched to a gene: 8. The CDR3 is made up of 14 amino acids. CDR1 is SGHDT and CDR2 is YYEEEE in the germline V gene. CDR3 DNA sequence: TGTGCCAGCTTTGGCGGGAGGGAGGGAGAGACCCAGTACTTC. Translation: CASFGGREGETQYF.

The genes are TRBV5-6 and TRBJ2-5, with D uncertain. Germline V lookup: CDR1 SGHDT, CDR2 YYEEEE. The CDR3 contains 13 residues. The V and J ends lost 2 bases and 6 bases respectively, with 11 bases between them. The CDR3: CASSLSLEKTQYF. The DNA of the CDR3 is TGTGCCAGCAGCTTAAGTTTGGAGAAGACCCAGTACTTC. The full variable domain, rest sourced from reference TRBV5-6 and TRBJ2-5, is DAGVTQSPTHLIKTRGQQVTLRCSPKSGHDTVSWYQQALGQGPQFIFQYYEEEERQRGNFPDRFSGHQFPNYSSELNVNALLLGDSALYLCASSLSLEKTQYFGPGTRLLVL.

This rearrangement joins TRBV9 to TRBJ2-7; D unresolved. CDR3 size: 14 residues. CDR1 SGDLS and CDR2 YYNGEE come from the germline V gene. V dropped 4 bases and J dropped 2 bases, with 13 bases sitting between them. The CDR3 loop is CASSPGYGAYEQYF. The CDR3 nucleotides read TGTGCCAGCAGCCCAGGATACGGTGCCTACGAGCAGTACTTC.

V usage is TRBV29-1 and J usage is TRBJ1-1; a weak D match, TRBD1 (5 bases). Germline V gene data show CDR1 as SQVTM and CDR2 as ANQGSEA. V was clipped by 0 bases and J by 5 bases, with 22 bases between them. The CDR3 length is 17 residues. This CDR3 is CSVEDAPAWGGGTEAFF. In nucleotides, the CDR3 is TGCAGCGTTGAAGATGCCCCAGCTTGGGGGGGAGGGACTGAAGCTTTCTTT.

The CDR3 coding sequence is TGTGCCAGCAGGAGGGACAGGGGGACCACTGAAGCTTTCTTT. As protein: CASRRDRGTTEAFF. The genes are TRBV5-4 and TRBJ1-1, with 11 bases that match TRBD1. This CDR3 has 14 amino acids. V shed 5 bases, J shed 4 bases, and the junction held 4 bases outside the gene matches. Germline V gene data show CDR1 as SGHNT and CDR2 as YYREEE (reference sequence).

The chain recombines TRBV9 with TRBJ1-2; D is unclear. Germline CDR1 is SGDLS and CDR2 is YYNGEE. The CDR3 consists of 15 residues. Trimming cost V 0 bases and J 2 bases, with 11 bases left between them. As DNA, the CDR3 is TGTGCCAGCAGCGTAGACGCAGCGATAAACTATGGCTACACCTTC. As protein: CASSVDAAINYGYTF.

J is TRBJ2-1 and V is TRBV5-1; a weak D match, TRBD1 (6 bases). V lost 3 bases and J lost 2, with 12 bases in between. CDR1 SGHRS and CDR2 YFSETQ come from the germline V gene. There are 15 residues in the CDR3. The CDR3 loop is CASSSGAEPYNEQFF. The CDR3 DNA reads as TGCGCCAGCAGCTCAGGGGCCGAGCCCTACAATGAGCAGTTCTTC. Full variable domain (missing parts from reference TRBV5-1 and TRBJ2-1): KAGVTQTPRYLIKTRGQQVTLSCSPISGHRSVSWYQQTPGQGLQFLFEYFSETQRNKGNFPGRFSGRQFSNSRSEMNVSTLELGDSALYLCASSSGAEPYNEQFFGPGTRLTVL.

The chain has TRBV28 and TRBJ2-1, with D hard to call. Trimming shortened V by 3 bases and J by 3 bases, and 9 bases separated the two germline ends. This CDR3 is built from 14 residues. Germline CDR1 reads MDHEN; CDR2 reads SYDVKM. CDR3 nucleotides: TGTGCCAGCAGTTTCCCGCCCGGCTACAATGAGCAGTTCTTC. Encoded protein: CASSFPPGYNEQFF.

Worth noting for this clone: Distinct nucleotide sequences in the sample also encode this CDR3. The V call is TRBV15, the J call TRBJ2-6; tentative D call: TRBD1 (6 bases). The CDR3 has 16 amino acids. V lost 0 bases and J lost 3, with 9 bases in between. The germline gives CDR1 LNHNV, CDR2 YYDKDF (reference sequence). CDR3 nucleotide sequence: TGTGCCACCAGCAGAGAGACAGGCAGTGGGGCCAACGTCCTGACTTTC. Its translation: CATSRETGSGANVLTF.

J is TRBJ2-7 and V is TRBV15; tentative D call: TRBD1 (5 bases). V was shortened by 4 bases and J by 4 bases, with 20 bases between the two germline ends. Germline lookup yields CDR1 LNHNV and CDR2 YYDKDF (reference sequence). There are 16 residues in the CDR3. The CDR3 protein is CATSTLDRAGYYEQYF. In DNA, the CDR3 is TGTGCCACCAGCACCTTGGACCGGGCAGGGTATTACGAGCAGTACTTC.

This sequence joins TRBV5-6 and TRBJ2-3; 9 bases line up with TRBD1. Germline V lookup: CDR1 SGHDT, CDR2 YYEEEE. The CDR3 length is 17 residues. Trimming at V came to 3 bases and at J to 1 base, leaving 9 bases not matched to a gene. CDR3 protein: CASSYGQGWSGTDTQYF. The CDR3 coding sequence is TGTGCCAGCAGCTACGGACAGGGGTGGTCGGGCACAGATACGCAGTATTTT.

The chain links TRBV6-5 to TRBJ2-1; D might be TRBD2 (5 bases). Germline V CDR1 and CDR2: MNHEY, SVGAGI. The CDR3 extends over 14 amino acids. V lost 7 bases, J lost 6 bases, and 16 bases lay in between. Here the CDR3 DNA reads TGTGCCAGCAAACTGCGGGTTGTGCGCAATGAGCAGTTCTTC. Translation gives CASKLRVVRNEQFF.

V usage is TRBV5-1 and J usage is TRBJ2-5; unclear D gene. This CDR3 has 14 residues. Germline lookup yields CDR1 SGHRS and CDR2 YFSETQ. V was cut by 5 bases and J by 1 base, with 12 bases left in between. CDR3 residues: CASRPIATQETQYF. The DNA of the CDR3 is TGCGCCAGCAGACCTATAGCAACCCAAGAGACCCAGTACTTC. The full variable domain, in which reference TRBV5-1 and TRBJ2-5 provide the parts outside the CDR3, is KAGVTQTPRYLIKTRGQQVTLSCSPISGHRSVSWYQQTPGQGLQFLFEYFSETQRNKGNFPGRFSGRQFSNSRSEMNVSTLELGDSALYLCASRPIATQETQYFGPGTRLLVL.

DNA of the CDR3: TGCGCCAGCAGCTTGGCCTGGGCCAAGGGGATAAATGAAGCTTTCTTT. The encoded protein is CASSLAWAKGINEAFF. The chain uses TRBV5-1 and TRBJ1-1; D possibly corresponds to TRBD1 (5 bases). V was pared by 0 bases and J by 7 bases, with 19 bases between. In germline, CDR1 is SGHRS, CDR2 YFSETQ. This CDR3 contains 16 residues.

V gene TRBV9 combines with J gene TRBJ2-2, with D perhaps matching TRBD2 (6 bases). V was pared by 4 bases and J by 1 base, with 11 bases between. The CDR3 runs 15 residues. The germline gives CDR1 SGDLS, CDR2 YYNGEE. In nucleotides, the CDR3 is TGTGCCAGCAGCTCTTACGGGGGGAACACCGGGGAGCTGTTTTTT. This translates into CASSSYGGNTGELFF. Variable domain in full (rest from reference TRBV9 and TRBJ2-2): DSGVTQTPKHLITATGQRVTLRCSPRSGDLSVYWYQQSLDQGLQFLIQYYNGEERAKGNILERFSAQQFPDLHSELNLSSLELGDSALYFCASSSYGGNTGELFFGEGSRLTVL.

The chain is built from TRBV5-1 and TRBJ1-2; D is uncertain. The CDR3 is 13 amino acids. V was pared by 4 bases and J by 5 bases, with 12 bases between. Looked up from germline, CDR1 is SGHRS and CDR2 is YFSETQ. The CDR3 nucleotides are TGCGCCAGCAGCCCTCTATCTCTTTATGGCTACACCTTC. Its translation is CASSPLSLYGYTF.

This chain uses TRBV19 with TRBJ1-4; 10 positions agree with TRBD1. The germline CDR1 and CDR2 sequences are LNHDA and SQIVND (reference sequence). The CDR3 sequence is 15 residues long. V was clipped by 6 bases and J by 11 bases; unmatched bases: 12. CDR3 in DNA: TGTGCCAGTAGCTGGACTATGGACAGGGGGGAGAAACTGTTTTTT. Its protein product is CASSWTMDRGEKLFF.

Note on this clone: This sample also contains other DNA sequences that code for the same CDR3. The chain joins TRBV5-1 to TRBJ2-7; possibly TRBD2 for D (6 bases). Germline loops: CDR1 SGHRS, CDR2 YFSETQ. Trimming removed 0 bases from V and 5 bases from J, with 6 bases in between. The CDR3 totals 12 residues. CDR3 sequence reads: CASSLAGDEQYF. The CDR3 nucleotides read TGCGCCAGCAGCTTGGCGGGGGACGAGCAGTACTTC.

The chain joins TRBV5-8 to TRBJ2-7; 8 bases match TRBD1. Germline V gene sequence: CDR1 SGHTS, CDR2 YDEGEE. The CDR3 is 15 amino acids. Losses at the gene ends were 4 bases for V and 2 bases for J; bases not matched to a gene: 8. DNA of the CDR3: TGTGCCAGCAGCCTCGGGACAGGATTCACCTACGAGCAGTACTTC. This sequence encodes CASSLGTGFTYEQYF.

The rearrangement uses TRBV7-2 and TRBJ2-7, with D perhaps matching TRBD1 (5 bases). Per the germline V gene, CDR1 is SGHTA and CDR2 is FQGNSA. The CDR3 runs 16 residues. V lost 5 bases to trimming and J lost 1 base, with 18 bases between them. CDR3 nucleotide sequence: TGTGCCAGCAGCGCACGACAGACCTACCAATCCTACGAGCAGTACTTC. This translates into CASSARQTYQSYEQYF.

The chain links TRBV6-5 to TRBJ2-3; 10 bases align to TRBD2. V lost 5 bases, J lost 6 bases, and 5 bases stayed unmatched. This CDR3 is 14 amino acids long. Per germline, CDR1 MNHEY and CDR2 SVGAGI. The CDR3 region is CASSESGRADTQYF. For the CDR3, the DNA is TGTGCCAGCAGTGAAAGCGGGAGGGCCGATACGCAGTATTTT.

This chain connects TRBV25-1 to TRBJ2-2, with D possibly being TRBD1 (6 bases). The CDR3 runs 16 residues. V shed 1 base and J shed 1 base, with 10 bases lying between them. CDR1 and CDR2 (germline): MGHDK, SYGVNS. CDR3 nucleotides: TGTGCCAGCAGTGAATTTAGGGGACAGAACACCGGGGAGCTGTTTTTT. This sequence encodes CASSEFRGQNTGELFF.

The chain joins TRBV30 to TRBJ1-5; D unresolved. Germline V gene sequence: CDR1 GTSNPN, CDR2 SVGIG (reference sequence). The CDR3 consists of 13 residues. The germline V and J ends were trimmed by 0 bases and 4 bases, with 7 bases remaining between them. CDR3 DNA: TGTGCCTGGAGTGTGAAGACTAATCAGCCCCAGCATTTT. It is translated as CAWSVKTNQPQHF. Together with reference TRBV30 and TRBJ1-5, the CDR3 gives the full variable domain: SQTIHQWPATLVQPVGSPLSLECTVEGTSNPNLYWYRQAAGRGLQLLFYSVGIGQISSEVPQNLSASRPQDRQFILSSKKLLLSDSGFYLCAWSVKTNQPQHFGDGTRLSIL.

The V and J genes are TRBV18 and TRBJ2-5; 8 positions match TRBD1. Trimming removed 2 bases from V and 5 bases from J; junction bases left unmatched: 4. The CDR3 totals 14 residues. Germline V lookup: CDR1 KGHSH, CDR2 LQKENI. CDR3 sequence reads: CASSPNRGTETQYF. For the CDR3, the DNA is TGTGCCAGCTCACCAAACAGGGGGACGGAGACCCAGTACTTC.

The rearrangement joins TRBV29-1 to TRBJ1-2; D gene uncertain. This CDR3 is built from 11 residues. V shed 3 bases and J shed 11 bases, with 13 bases lying between them. The germline gives CDR1 SQVTM, CDR2 ANQGSEA. The CDR3 coding sequence is TGCAGCGTTGACGCAGAGCGGGGATACACCTTC. It is translated as CSVDAERGYTF.

The chain is built from TRBV19 and TRBJ1-4, with 9 nucleotides matching TRBD1. The CDR3 sequence is 16 residues long. V shed 3 bases and J 8 bases; nucleotides not matched to a gene: 10. Germline V CDR1 and CDR2: LNHDA, SQIVND (reference sequence). The CDR3 DNA is TGTGCCAGTAGTATTGGGCATGGGACAGGGAGCGAAAAACTGTTTTTT. Translated: CASSIGHGTGSEKLFF.

V is TRBV13 and J is TRBJ2-7; D is possibly TRBD1 (6 bases). The ends were cut back, 6 bases at V and 0 bases at J, with 12 bases in the middle. The CDR3 is 14 amino acids. From germline, CDR1 is PRHDT and CDR2 FYEKMQ (reference sequence). CDR3 DNA sequence: TGTGCCAGCAGGGCCAGGGGACGCTCCTACGAGCAGTACTTC. Its translation: CASRARGRSYEQYF.

The V gene is TRBV27, the J gene TRBJ2-6; maybe TRBD2 (7 bases). The length of the CDR3 is 17 residues. V was trimmed by 5 bases and J by 0 bases, leaving 14 bases between them. Germline assignment: CDR1 MNHEY and CDR2 SMNVEV (reference sequence). The CDR3 coding sequence is TGTGCCAGCAGTGGGGGGGCCGCCGACTCTGGGGCCAACGTCCTGACTTTC. Translating it yields CASSGGAADSGANVLTF.